This T cell receptor (beta chain) was captured in a study of lymphopenia after photon versus proton radiotherapy. Data came from immunoSEQ multiplex PCR; TCRdb stores just in-frame clones and leaves some out. The data contain tens of thousands of clones, about 83% of them singletons. The CDR3 loop spans 16 amino acids. CDR1 and CDR2 (germline): SQVTM, ANQGSEA. After removal of 5 bases from V and 5 bases from J, the junction contained 15 bases not matched to a gene. Points on this clone: Its target is unknown.

Points from the study as a whole: Photon-treated patients lost naive T cells and TCR diversity; proton-treated stayed stable.

This chain connects TRBV29-1 to TRBJ2-7, with 10 nucleotides matching TRBD1. Sequenced here: peripheral blood, sampled from a patient treated with photon-based radiotherapy. This receptor was taken from a man in his forties or fifties with gastric cancer. The CDR3 loop reads CSVRGEPGQGIDEQYF. The CDR3 coding sequence is TGCAGCGTTCGGGGCGAACCGGGACAGGGGATCGACGAGCAGTACTTC.